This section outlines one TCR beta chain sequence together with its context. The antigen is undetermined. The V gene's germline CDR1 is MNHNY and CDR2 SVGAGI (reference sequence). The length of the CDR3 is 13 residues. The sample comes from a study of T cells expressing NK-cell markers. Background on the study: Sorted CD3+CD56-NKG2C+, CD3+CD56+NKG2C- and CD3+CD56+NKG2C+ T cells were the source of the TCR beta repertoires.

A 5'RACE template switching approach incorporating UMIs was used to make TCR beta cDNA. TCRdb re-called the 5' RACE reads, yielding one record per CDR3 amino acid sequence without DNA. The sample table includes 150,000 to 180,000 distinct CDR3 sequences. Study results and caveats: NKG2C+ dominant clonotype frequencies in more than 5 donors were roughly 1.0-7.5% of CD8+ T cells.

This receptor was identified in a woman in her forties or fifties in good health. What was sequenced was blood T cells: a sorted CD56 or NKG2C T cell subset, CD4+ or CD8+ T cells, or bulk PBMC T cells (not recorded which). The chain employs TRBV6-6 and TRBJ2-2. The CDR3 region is CASSYSTGGELFF.